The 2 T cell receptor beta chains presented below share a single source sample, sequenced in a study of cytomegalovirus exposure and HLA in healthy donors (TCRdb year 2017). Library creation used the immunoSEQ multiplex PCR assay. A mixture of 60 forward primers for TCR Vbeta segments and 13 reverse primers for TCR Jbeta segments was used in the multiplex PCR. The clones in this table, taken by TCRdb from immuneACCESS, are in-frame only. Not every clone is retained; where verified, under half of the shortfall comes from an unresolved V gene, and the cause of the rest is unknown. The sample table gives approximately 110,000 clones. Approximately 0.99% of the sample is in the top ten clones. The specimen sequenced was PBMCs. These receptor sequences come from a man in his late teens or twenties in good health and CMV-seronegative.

CDR3 in DNA: TGTGCCAGCAACGGGGGGGCTACCACAGATACGCAGTATTTT. Its translation: CASNGGATTDTQYF. This chain uses TRBV6-5 with TRBJ2-3, with TRBD2 identical over 8 bases. The V gene's germline CDR1 is MNHEY and CDR2 SVGAGI. V dropped 7 bases and J dropped 2; count of bases not matched to a gene: 5. This CDR3 spans 14 amino acids.

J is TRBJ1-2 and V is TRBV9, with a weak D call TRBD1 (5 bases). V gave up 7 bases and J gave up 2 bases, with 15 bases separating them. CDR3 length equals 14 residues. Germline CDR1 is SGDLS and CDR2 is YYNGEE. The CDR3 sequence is CASGGAGRNYGYTF. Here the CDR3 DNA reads TGTGCCAGCGGAGGGGCGGGACGGAACTATGGCTACACCTTC.